The following is a T cell receptor (beta chain) sequence with its context. The data originate from a study of cytomegalovirus exposure and HLA in healthy donors. Overall study: HLA-typed donors contributed around 85 million unique TCRs, which were held in an early data release.

PCR was performed using 60 Vbeta and 13 Jbeta primers. TCRdb's table, derived via immunoSEQ multiplex PCR, lists solely in-frame clones and lacks some. The sample yields 200,000 to 300,000 clones, about 77% seen once. The sample comprised PBMCs. The sequence came from a boy between 5 and 17 years old in good health and CMV-seronegative.

This CDR3 is CASSVGLAEGEQFF. The DNA for the CDR3 is TGTGCCAGCAGCGTAGGGCTAGCCGAGGGTGAGCAGTTCTTC. The chain combines TRBV9 with TRBJ2-1, with a possible D match to TRBD2 (5 bases). Germline lookup yields CDR1 SGDLS and CDR2 YYNGEE. The CDR3 is 14 residues long. V lost 0 bases and J lost 9, with 13 bases in between.